The text below deals with one T cell receptor beta chain. What it binds is unknown. TCRdb's table, derived via immunoSEQ multiplex PCR, lists solely in-frame clones and lacks some. Among about 140,000 clones listed, around nine tenths were seen once. The data were obtained in a study of T cell responses to AZD1222 COVID-19 vaccine. Findings and caveats of the study: Repertoire sampling happened only post peak T cell response.

The CDR3 spans 13 residues. CDR1 is SGHRS and CDR2 is YFSETQ in the germline V gene. Deletions cut 2 bases from V and 6 bases from J, with 12 bases between. The rearrangement links TRBV5-1 to TRBJ2-7; D is possibly TRBD2 (6 bases). The origin of this receptor is an adult in good health. The specimen comprised peripheral blood, sampled on day 0 of AZD1222 vaccination. The CDR3 region has the DNA TGCGCCAGCAGCTTCGGAGGGACCTTCGAGCAGTACTTC. Amino acids: CASSFGGTFEQYF.